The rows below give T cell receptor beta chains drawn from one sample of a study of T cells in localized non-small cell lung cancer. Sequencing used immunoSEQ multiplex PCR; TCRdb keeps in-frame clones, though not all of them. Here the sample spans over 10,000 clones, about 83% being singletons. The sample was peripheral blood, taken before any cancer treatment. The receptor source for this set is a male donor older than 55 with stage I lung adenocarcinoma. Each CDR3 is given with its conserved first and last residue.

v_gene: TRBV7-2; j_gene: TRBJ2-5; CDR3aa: CASSPGGLAGAQETQYF
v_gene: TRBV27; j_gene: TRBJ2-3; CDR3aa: CASTPDTGRDTQYF
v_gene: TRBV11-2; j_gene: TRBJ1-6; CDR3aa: CASSLSQVDSPLHF
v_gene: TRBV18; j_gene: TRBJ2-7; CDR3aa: CASSPDSLAEQYF
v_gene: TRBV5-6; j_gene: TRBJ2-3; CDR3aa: CASSGGTYDTQYF
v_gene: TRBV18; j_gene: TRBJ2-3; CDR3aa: CASSPPSGGTDTQYF
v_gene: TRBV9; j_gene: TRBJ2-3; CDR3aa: CASSGGPVDWGITDTQYF
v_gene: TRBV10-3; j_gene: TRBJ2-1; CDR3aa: CAISEGLAGTREQFF
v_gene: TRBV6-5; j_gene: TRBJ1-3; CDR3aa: CATRTGNTIYF
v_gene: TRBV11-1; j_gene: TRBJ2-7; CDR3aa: CASSTERGGYEQYF
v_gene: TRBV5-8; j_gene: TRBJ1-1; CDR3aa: CASSLGGNTEAFF
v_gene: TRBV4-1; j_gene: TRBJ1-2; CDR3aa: CASSRDGAGTGPSF